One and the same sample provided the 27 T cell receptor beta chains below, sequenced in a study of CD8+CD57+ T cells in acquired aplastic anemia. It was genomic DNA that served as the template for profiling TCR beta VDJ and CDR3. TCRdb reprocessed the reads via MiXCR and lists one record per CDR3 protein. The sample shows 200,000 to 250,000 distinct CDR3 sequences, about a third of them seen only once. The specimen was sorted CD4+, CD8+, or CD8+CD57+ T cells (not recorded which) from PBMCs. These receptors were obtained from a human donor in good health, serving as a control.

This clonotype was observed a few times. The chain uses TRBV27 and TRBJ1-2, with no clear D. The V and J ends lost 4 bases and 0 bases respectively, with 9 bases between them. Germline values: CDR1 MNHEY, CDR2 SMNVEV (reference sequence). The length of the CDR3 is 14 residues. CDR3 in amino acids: CASSYRHTNYGYTF. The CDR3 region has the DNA TGTGCCAGCAGTTACCGACACACTAACTATGGCTACACCTTC.

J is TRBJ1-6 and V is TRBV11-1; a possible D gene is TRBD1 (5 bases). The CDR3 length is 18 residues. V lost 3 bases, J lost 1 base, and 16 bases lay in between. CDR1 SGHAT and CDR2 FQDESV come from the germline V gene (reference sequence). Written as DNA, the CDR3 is TGTGCCAGCAGCTTTTGGACGGGGGATCGATCCTATAATTCACCCCTCCACTTT. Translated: CASSFWTGDRSYNSPLHF.

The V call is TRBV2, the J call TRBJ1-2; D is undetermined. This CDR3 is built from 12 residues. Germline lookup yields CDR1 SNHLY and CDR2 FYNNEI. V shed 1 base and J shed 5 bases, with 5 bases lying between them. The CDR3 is CASSEEGYGYTF. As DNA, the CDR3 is TGTGCCAGCAGTGAAGAAGGATATGGCTACACCTTC. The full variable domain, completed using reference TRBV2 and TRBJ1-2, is EPEVTQTPSHQVTQMGQEVILRCVPISNHLYFYWYRQILGQKVEFLVSFYNNEISEKSEIFDDQFSVERPDGSNFTLKIRSTKLEDSAMYFCASSEEGYGYTFGSGTRLTVV.

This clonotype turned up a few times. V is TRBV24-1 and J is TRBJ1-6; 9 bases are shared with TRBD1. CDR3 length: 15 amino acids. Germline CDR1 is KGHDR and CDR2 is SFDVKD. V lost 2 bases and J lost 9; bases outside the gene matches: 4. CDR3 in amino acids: CATSDSGQGGSPLHF. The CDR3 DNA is TGTGCCACCAGTGATTCGGGACAGGGTGGTTCACCCCTCCACTTT.

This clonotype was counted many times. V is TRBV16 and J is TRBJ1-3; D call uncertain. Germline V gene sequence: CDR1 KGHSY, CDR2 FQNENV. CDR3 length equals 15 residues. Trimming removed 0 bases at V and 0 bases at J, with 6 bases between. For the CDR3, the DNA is TGTGCCAGCAGCCAATCTCCGGACTCTGGAAACACCATATATTTT. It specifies CASSQSPDSGNTIYF.

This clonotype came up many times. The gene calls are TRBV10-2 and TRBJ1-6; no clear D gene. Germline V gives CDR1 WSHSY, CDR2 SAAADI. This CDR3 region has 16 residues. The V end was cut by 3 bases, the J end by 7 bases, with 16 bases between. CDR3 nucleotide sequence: TGCGCCAGCAGTGAAACCCGAACGGGGTGGAATTCACCCCTCCACTTT. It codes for CASSETRTGWNSPLHF.

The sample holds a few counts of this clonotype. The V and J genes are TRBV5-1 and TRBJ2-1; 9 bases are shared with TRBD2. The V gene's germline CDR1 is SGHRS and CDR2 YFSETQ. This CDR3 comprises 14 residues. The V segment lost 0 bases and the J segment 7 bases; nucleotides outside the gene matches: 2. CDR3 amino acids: CASSLVAGVNEQFF. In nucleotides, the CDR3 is TGCGCCAGCAGCTTGGTAGCGGGAGTTAATGAGCAGTTCTTC.

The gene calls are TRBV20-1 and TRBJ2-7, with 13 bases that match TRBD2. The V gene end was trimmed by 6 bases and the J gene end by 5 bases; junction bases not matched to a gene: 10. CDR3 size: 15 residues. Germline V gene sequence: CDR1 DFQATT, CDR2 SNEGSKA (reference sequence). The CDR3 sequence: CSAVGGLAGEDEQYF. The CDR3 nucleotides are TGCAGTGCCGTGGGAGGACTAGCGGGAGAGGACGAGCAGTACTTC.

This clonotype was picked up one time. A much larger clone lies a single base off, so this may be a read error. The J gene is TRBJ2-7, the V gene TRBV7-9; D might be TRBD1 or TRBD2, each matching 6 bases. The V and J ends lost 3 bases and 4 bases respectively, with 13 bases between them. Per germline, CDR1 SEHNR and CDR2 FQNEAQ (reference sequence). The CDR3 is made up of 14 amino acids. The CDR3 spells CASSFWGADYEQYF. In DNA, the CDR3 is TGTGCCAGCAGCTTTTGGGGGGCTGATTACGAGCAGTACTTC.

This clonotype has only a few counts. The CDR3 DNA is TGTGCCACCTCGGTAGGGGAGGATGGCTACACCTTC. Amino acids: CATSVGEDGYTF. This rearrangement joins TRBV24-1 to TRBJ1-2, with D perhaps matching TRBD1 (5 bases). The CDR3 has 12 residues. The ends were cut back, 9 bases at V and 6 bases at J, with 13 bases in the middle. Germline-derived CDR1 and CDR2 are KGHDR and SFDVKD.

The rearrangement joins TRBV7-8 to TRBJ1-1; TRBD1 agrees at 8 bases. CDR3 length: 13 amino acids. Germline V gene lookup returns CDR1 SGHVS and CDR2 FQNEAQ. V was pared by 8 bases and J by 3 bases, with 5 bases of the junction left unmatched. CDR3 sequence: CASGLTGDTEAFF. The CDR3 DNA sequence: TGTGCCAGCGGGTTGACAGGGGACACTGAAGCTTTCTTT. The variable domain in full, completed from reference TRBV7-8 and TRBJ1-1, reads GAGVSQSPRYKVAKRGQDVALRCDPISGHVSLFWYQQALGQGPEFLTYFQNEAQLDKSGLPSDRFFAERPEGSVSTLKIQRTQQEDSAVYLCASGLTGDTEAFFGQGTRLTVV.

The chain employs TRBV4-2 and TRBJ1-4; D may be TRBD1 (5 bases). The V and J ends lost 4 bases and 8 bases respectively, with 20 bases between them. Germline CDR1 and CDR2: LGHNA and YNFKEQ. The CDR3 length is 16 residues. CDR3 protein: CASSLKTGRVTEKLFF. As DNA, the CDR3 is TGTGCCAGCAGCCTCAAGACCGGCAGGGTAACCGAAAAACTGTTTTTT.

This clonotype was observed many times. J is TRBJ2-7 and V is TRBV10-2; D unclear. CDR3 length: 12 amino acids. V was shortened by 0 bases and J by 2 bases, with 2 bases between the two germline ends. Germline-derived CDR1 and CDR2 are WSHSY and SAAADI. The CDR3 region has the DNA TGCGCCAGCAGTGAGTCAACCTACGAGCAGTACTTC. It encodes CASSESTYEQYF.

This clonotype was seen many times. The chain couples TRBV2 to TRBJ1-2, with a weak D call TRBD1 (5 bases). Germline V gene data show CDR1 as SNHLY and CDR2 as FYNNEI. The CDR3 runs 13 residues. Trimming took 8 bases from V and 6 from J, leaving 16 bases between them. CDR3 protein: CASRVGEGHGYTF. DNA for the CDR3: TGTGCCAGCCGTGTAGGGGAGGGTCATGGCTACACCTTC. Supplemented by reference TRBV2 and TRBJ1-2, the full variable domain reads EPEVTQTPSHQVTQMGQEVILRCVPISNHLYFYWYRQILGQKVEFLVSFYNNEISEKSEIFDDQFSVERPDGSNFTLKIRSTKLEDSAMYFCASRVGEGHGYTFGSGTRLTVV.

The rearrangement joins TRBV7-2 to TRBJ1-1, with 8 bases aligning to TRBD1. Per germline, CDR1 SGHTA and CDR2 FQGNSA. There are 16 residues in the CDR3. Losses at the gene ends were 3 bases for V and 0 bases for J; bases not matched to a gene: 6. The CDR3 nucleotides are TGTGCCAGCAGCTTTGCGGGACAGGAGATGAACACTGAAGCTTTCTTT. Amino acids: CASSFAGQEMNTEAFF.

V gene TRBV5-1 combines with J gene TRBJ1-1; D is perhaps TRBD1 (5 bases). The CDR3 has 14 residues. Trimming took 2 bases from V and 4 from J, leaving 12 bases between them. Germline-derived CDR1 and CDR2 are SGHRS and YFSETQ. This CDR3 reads CASSLSGLGTEAFF. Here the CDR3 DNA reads TGCGCCAGCAGCTTATCGGGGCTGGGCACTGAAGCTTTCTTT.

The CDR3 region has the DNA TGTGCCAGCTGGGGGGGCAAGAATTCACCCCTCCACTTT. Translated, it gives CASWGGKNSPLHF. V usage is TRBV6-1 and J usage is TRBJ1-6, with a tentative D call TRBD1 (6 bases). Trimming cost V 8 bases and J 7 bases, with 12 bases left between them. CDR1 is MNHNS, CDR2 SASEGT, per germline. This CDR3 is built from 13 residues.

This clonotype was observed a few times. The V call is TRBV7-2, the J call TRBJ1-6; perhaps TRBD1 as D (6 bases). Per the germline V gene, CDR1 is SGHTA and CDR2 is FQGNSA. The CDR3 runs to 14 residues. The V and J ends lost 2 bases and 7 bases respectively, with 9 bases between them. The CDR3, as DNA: TGTGCCAGCAGCTTAAAGGGGACAAATTCACCCCTCCACTTT. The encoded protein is CASSLKGTNSPLHF.

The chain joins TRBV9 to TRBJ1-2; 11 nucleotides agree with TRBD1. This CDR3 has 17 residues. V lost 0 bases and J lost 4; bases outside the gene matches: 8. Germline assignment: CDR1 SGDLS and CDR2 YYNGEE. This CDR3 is CASSVGGQGADVYGYTF. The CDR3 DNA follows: TGTGCCAGCAGCGTAGGAGGACAGGGGGCGGACGTCTATGGCTACACCTTC.

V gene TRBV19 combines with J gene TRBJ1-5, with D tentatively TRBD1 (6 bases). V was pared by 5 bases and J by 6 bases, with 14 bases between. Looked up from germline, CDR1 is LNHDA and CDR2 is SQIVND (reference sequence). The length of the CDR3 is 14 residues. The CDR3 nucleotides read TGTGCCAGTAGTCTCGAGACAGGACGTCAGCCCCAGCATTTT. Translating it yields CASSLETGRQPQHF.

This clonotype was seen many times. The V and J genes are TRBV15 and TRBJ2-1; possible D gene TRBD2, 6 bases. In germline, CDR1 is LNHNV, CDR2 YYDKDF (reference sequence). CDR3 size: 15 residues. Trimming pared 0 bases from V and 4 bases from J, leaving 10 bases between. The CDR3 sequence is CATSRDGSGYNEQFF. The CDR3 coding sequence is TGTGCCACCAGCAGAGACGGGAGCGGGTACAATGAGCAGTTCTTC.

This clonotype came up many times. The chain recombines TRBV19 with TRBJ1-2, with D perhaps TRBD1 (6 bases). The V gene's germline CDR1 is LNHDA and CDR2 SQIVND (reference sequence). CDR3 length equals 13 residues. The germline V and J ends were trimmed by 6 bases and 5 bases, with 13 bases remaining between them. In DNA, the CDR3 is TGTGCCAGTAGGACGACAGGAAGTTATGGCTACACCTTC. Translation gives CASRTTGSYGYTF.

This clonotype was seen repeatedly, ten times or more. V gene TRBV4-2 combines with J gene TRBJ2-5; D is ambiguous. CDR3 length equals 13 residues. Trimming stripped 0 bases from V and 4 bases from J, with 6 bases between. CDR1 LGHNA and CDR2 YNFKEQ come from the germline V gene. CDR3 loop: CASSQDTGETQYF. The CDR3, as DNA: TGTGCCAGCAGCCAAGATACGGGAGAGACCCAGTACTTC.

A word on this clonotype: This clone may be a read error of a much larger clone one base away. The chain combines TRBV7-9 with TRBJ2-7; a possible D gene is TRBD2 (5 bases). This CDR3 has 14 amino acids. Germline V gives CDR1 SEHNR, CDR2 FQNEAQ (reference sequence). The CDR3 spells CASSLIPGSYEQDF. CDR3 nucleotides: TGTGCCAGCAGCTTAATCCCGGGGTCCTACGAGCAGGACTTC.

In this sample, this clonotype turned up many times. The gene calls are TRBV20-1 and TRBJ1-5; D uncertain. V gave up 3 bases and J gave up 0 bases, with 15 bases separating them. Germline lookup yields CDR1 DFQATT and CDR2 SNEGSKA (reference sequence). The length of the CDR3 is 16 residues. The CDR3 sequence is CSASWGGADSNQPQHF. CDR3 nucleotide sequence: TGCAGTGCTAGTTGGGGAGGTGCGGATAGCAATCAGCCCCAGCATTTT.

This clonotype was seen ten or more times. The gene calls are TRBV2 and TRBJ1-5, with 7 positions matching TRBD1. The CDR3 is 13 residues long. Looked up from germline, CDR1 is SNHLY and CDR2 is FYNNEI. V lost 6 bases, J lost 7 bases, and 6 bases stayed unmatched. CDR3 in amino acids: CASRRTGYQPQHF. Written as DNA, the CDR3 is TGTGCCAGCAGACGGACAGGCTACCAGCCCCAGCATTTT.

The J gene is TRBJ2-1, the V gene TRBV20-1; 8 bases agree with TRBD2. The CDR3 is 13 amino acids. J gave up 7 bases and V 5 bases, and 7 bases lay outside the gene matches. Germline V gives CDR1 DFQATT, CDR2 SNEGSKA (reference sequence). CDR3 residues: CSAPSGSNNEQFF. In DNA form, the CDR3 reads TGCAGTGCTCCGAGCGGGAGCAATAATGAGCAGTTCTTC.